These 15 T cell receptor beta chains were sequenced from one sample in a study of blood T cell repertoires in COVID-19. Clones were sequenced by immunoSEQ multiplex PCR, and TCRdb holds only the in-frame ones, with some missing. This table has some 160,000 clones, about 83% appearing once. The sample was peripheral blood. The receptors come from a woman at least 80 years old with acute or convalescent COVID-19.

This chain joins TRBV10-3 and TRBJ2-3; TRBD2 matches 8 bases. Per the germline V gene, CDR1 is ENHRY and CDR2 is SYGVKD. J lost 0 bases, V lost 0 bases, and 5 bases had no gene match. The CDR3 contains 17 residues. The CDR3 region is CAISESDSGASTDTQYF. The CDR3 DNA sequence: TGTGCCATCAGTGAGTCGGATAGCGGGGCTAGCACAGATACGCAGTATTTT.

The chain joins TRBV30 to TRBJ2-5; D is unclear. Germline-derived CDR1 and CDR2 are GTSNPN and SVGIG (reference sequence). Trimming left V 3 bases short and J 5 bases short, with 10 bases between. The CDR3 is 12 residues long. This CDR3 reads CAWSGPWETQYF. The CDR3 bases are TGTGCCTGGAGCGGTCCTTGGGAGACCCAGTACTTC.

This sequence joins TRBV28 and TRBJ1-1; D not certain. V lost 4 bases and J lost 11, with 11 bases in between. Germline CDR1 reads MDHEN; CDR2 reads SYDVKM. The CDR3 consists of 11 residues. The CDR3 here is CASSSYLVAFF. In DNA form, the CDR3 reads TGTGCCAGCAGTTCCTACCTTGTCGCTTTCTTT.

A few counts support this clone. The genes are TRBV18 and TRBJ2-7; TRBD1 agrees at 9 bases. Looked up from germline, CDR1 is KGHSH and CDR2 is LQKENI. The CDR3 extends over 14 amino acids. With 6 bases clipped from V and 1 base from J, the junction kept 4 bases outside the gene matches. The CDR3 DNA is TGTGCCAGCTCGGCCGGACAGGGGTCCTACGAGCAGTACTTC. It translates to CASSAGQGSYEQYF.

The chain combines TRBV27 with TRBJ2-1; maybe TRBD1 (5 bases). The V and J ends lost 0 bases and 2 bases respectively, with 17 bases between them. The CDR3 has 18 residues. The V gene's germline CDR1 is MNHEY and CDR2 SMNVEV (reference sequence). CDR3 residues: CASSLSMSGQGAYNEQFF. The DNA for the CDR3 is TGTGCCAGCAGTTTATCCATGTCTGGGCAGGGCGCCTACAATGAGCAGTTCTTC.

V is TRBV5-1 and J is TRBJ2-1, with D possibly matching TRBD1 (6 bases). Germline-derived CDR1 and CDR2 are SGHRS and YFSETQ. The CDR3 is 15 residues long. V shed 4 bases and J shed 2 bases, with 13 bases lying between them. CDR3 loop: CASSTLDRAYNEQFF. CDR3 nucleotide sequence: TGCGCCAGCAGCACGCTGGACAGAGCCTACAATGAGCAGTTCTTC.

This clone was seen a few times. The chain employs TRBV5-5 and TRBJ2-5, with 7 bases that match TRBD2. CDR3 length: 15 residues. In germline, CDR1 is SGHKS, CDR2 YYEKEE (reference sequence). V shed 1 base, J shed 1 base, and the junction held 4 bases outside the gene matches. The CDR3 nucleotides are TGTGCCAGCAGCTTGTACCCGGGGGGCCAAGAGACCCAGTACTTC. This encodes CASSLYPGGQETQYF.

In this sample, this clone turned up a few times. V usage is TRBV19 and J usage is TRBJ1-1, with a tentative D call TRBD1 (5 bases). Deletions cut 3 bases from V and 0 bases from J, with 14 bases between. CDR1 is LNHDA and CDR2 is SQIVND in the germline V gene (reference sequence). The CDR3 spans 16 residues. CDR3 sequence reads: CASSMAAGLMNTEAFF. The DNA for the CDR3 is TGTGCCAGTAGTATGGCGGCAGGGCTGATGAACACTGAAGCTTTCTTT. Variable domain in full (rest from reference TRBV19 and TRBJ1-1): DGGITQSPKYLFRKEGQNVTLSCEQNLNHDAMYWYRQDPGQGLRLIYYSQIVNDFQKGDIAEGYSVSREKKESFPLTVTSAQKNPTAFYLCASSMAAGLMNTEAFFGQGTRLTVV.

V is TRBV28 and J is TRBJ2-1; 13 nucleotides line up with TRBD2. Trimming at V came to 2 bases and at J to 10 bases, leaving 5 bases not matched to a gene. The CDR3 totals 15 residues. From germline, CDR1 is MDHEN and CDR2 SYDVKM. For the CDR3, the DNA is TGTGCCAGCAGTTTAAGGACTAGCGGGAGAGGGGAGCAGTTCTTC. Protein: CASSLRTSGRGEQFF.

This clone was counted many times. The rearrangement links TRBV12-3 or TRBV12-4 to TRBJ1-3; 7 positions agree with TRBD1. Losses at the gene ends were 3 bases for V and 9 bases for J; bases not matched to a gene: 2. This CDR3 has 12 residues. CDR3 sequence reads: CASSLSGGTIYF. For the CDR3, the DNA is TGTGCCAGCAGTTTGTCAGGGGGCACCATATATTTT.

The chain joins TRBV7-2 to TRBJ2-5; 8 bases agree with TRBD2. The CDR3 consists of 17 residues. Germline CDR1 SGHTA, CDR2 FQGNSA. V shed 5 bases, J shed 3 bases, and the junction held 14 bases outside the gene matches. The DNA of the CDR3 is TGTGCCAGCAGCCCCGGGGGGAGCGGGGGCCTAAAAGAGACCCAGTACTTC. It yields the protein CASSPGGSGGLKETQYF.

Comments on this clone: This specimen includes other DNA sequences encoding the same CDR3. The chain's CDR3 is CAWSLPGQYNQPQHF. The CDR3 DNA follows: TGTGCCTGGAGTCTCCCGGGACAGTACAATCAGCCCCAGCATTTT. The genes are TRBV30 and TRBJ1-5; TRBD1 agrees at 7 bases. The CDR3 covers 15 residues. CDR1 is GTSNPN and CDR2 is SVGIG in the germline V gene (reference sequence). Losses at the gene ends were 2 bases for V and 3 bases for J; bases not matched to a gene: 7.

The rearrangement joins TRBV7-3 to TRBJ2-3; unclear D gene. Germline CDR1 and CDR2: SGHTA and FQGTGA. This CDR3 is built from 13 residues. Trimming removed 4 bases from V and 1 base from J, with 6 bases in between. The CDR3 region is CASSSVGTDTQYF. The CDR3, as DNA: TGTGCCAGCAGCTCGGTTGGCACAGATACGCAGTATTTT.

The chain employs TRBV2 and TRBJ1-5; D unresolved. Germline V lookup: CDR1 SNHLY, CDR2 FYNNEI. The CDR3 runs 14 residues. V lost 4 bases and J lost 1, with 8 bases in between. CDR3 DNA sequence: TGTGCCAGCAGTGGTACAGTAAGCAATCAGCCCCAGCATTTT. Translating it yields CASSGTVSNQPQHF. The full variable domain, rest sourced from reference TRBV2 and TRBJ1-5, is EPEVTQTPSHQVTQMGQEVILRCVPISNHLYFYWYRQILGQKVEFLVSFYNNEISEKSEIFDDQFSVERPDGSNFTLKIRSTKLEDSAMYFCASSGTVSNQPQHFGDGTRLSIL.

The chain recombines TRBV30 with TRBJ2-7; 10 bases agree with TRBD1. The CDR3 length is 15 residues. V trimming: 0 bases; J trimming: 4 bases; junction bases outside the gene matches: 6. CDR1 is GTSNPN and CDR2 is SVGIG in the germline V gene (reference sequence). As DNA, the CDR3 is TGTGCCTGGAGTGTAGTGGGACAGGGGTTGTACGAGCAGTACTTC. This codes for CAWSVVGQGLYEQYF.